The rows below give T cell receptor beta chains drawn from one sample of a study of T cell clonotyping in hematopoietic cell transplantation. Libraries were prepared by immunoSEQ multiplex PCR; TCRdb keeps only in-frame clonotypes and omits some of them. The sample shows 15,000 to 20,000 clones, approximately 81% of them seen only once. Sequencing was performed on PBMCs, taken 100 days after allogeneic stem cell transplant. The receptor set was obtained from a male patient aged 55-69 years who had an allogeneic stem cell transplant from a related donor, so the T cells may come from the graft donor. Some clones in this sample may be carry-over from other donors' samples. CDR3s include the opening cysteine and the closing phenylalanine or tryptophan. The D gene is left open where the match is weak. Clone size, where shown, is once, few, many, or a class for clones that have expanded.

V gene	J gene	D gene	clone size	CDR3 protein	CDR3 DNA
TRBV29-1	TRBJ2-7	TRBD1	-	CSVGGQGLNEQYF	TGCAGCGTTGGAGGACAGGGTCTAAACGAGCAGTACTTC
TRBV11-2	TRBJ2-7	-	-	CASSLGGAGYEQYF	TGTGCCAGCAGCCTCGGAGGGGCTGGCTACGAGCAGTACTTC
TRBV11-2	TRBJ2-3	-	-	CASSFYSSDTQYF	TGTGCCAGCAGCTTTTACTCGTCAGATACGCAGTATTTT
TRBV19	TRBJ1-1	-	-	CASSIDQGPEAFF	TGTGCCAGTAGTATAGACCAGGGGCCTGAAGCTTTCTTT
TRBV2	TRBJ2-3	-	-	CASTGDRNTDTQYF	TGTGCCAGCACCGGAGACAGAAACACAGATACGCAGTATTTT
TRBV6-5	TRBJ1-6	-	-	CASSDRSSYNSPLHF	TGTGCCAGCAGCGACAGAAGCTCCTATAATTCACCCCTCCACTTT
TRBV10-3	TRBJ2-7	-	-	CAISDRTYEQYF	TGTGCCATCAGTGACAGGACCTACGAGCAGTACTTC
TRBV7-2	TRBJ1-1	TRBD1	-	CASSLRGGTGALNTEAFF	TGTGCCAGCAGCTTAAGGGGGGGGACAGGCGCGCTGAACACTGAAGCTTTCTTT
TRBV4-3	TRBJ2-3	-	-	CASSQGSPDTQYF	TGCGCCAGCAGCCAAGGCTCACCAGATACGCAGTATTTT
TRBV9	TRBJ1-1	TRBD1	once	CASSGTGPNTEAFF	TGTGCCAGCAGCGGGACAGGTCCGAACACTGAAGCTTTCTTT
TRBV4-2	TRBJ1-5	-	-	CASSQGPRDLGQPQHF	TGTGCCAGCAGCCAAGGGCCGAGGGACTTGGGCCAGCCCCAGCATTTT
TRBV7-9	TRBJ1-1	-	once	CASSLELITEAFF	TGTGCCAGCAGCTTAGAGCTGATCACTGAAGCTTTCTTT
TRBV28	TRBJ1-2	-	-	CASSFPGANYGYTF	TGTGCCAGCAGTTTTCCAGGGGCTAACTATGGCTACACCTTC
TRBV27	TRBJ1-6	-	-	CASRTPNRNSPLHF	TGTGCCAGCCGTACCCCGAACAGGAATTCACCCCTCCACTTT
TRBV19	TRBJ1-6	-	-	CASSTGDGYSPLHF	TGTGCCAGTAGTACCGGGGACGGGTATTCACCCCTCCACTTT
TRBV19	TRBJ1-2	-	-	CASSLAQYGIYGYTF	TGTGCCAGTAGCCTCGCACAATACGGGATCTATGGCTACACCTTC
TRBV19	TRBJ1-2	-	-	CASSIDHRPLGGYTF	TGTGCCAGTAGTATAGATCACAGGCCCTTGGGCGGCTACACCTTC
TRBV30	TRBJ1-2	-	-	CAWGRRGLGGYTF	TGTGCCTGGGGTCGGAGGGGTCTAGGTGGCTACACCTTC
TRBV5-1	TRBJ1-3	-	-	CASSLDEGFGNTIYF	TGCGCCAGCAGCTTGGATGAGGGATTCGGAAACACCATATATTTT
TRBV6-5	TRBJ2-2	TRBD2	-	CASSRPGGGELFF	TGTGCCAGCAGCCGCCCGGGGGGCGGGGAGCTGTTTTTT
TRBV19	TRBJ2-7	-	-	CASSARINYEQYF	TGTGCCAGTAGTGCCAGGATTAACTACGAGCAGTACTTC
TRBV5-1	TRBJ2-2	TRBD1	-	CASSSTLGTGANTGELFF	TGCGCCAGCAGCTCAACTTTAGGTACAGGGGCGAACACCGGGGAGCTGTTTTTT
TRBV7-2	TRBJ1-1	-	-	CASRLGVGLATEAFF	TGTGCCAGCAGGCTGGGGGTGGGGCTGGCCACTGAAGCTTTCTTT
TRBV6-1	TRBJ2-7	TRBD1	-	CASLTGEYHEQYF	TGTGCCAGCCTGACAGGGGAGTACCACGAGCAGTACTTC
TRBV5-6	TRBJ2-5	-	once	CASSLSSETQYF	TGTGCCAGCAGTCTTAGTTCAGAGACCCAGTACTTC
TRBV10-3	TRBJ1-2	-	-	CAISEVSVANYGYTF	TGTGCCATCAGTGAGGTCTCAGTAGCTAACTATGGCTACACCTTC
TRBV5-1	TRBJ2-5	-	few	CASSARDWNQETQYF	TGCGCCAGCAGTGCCCGGGACTGGAACCAAGAGACCCAGTACTTC
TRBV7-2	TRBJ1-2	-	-	CASRDRNGYTF	TGTGCCAGCCGAGACAGAAATGGCTACACCTTC
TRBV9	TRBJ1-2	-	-	CASSDWRGYTF	TGTGCCAGCAGCGACTGGCGGGGCTACACCTTC
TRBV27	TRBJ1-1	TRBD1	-	CASSLSDRGDTEAFF	TGTGCCAGCAGTTTATCCGACAGGGGCGACACTGAAGCTTTCTTT
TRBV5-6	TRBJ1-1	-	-	CASSSEGVSWATEAFF	TGTGCCAGCAGCTCGGAAGGGGTCTCATGGGCCACTGAAGCTTTCTTT
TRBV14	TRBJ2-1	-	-	CASSQEYNEQFF	TGTGCCAGCAGCCAGGAATACAATGAGCAGTTCTTC
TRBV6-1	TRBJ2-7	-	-	CASSEVDGSYEQYF	TGTGCCAGCAGTGAAGTTGATGGATCCTACGAGCAGTACTTC
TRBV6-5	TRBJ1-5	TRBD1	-	CASGGTGYQPQHF	TGTGCCAGCGGCGGGACAGGGTATCAGCCCCAGCATTTT
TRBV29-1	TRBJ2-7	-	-	CSVEESRYEQYF	TGCAGCGTTGAAGAGAGTAGATACGAGCAGTACTTC
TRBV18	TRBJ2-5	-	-	CASSKPSVQETQYF	TGTGCCAGCTCAAAACCCAGCGTGCAAGAGACCCAGTACTTC
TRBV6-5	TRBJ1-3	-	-	CASSYSGDTMYF	TGTGCCAGCAGTTACTCGGGGGACACCATGTATTTT
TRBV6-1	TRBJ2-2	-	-	CASSDRPTGELFF	TGTGCCAGCAGTGATCGTCCCACCGGGGAGCTGTTTTTT
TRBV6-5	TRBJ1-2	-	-	CASSYDTANYGYTF	TGTGCCAGCAGTTACGACACCGCTAACTATGGCTACACCTTC
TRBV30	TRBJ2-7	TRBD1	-	CAWRQGSSYEQYF	TGTGCCTGGAGACAGGGGAGCTCCTACGAGCAGTACTTC
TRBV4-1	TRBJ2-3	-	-	CASSPDTGTDTQYF	TGCGCCAGCAGCCCCGACACGGGCACAGATACGCAGTATTTT
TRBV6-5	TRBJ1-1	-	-	CASRLRDMSTEAFF	TGTGCCAGCAGGCTCCGGGACATGAGCACTGAAGCTTTCTTT
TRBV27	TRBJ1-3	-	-	CASSSFPGSPGNTIYF	TGTGCCAGCAGTTCTTTTCCGGGATCCCCTGGAAACACCATATATTTT
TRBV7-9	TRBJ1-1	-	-	CASSWEGGGTEAFF	TGTGCCAGCAGCTGGGAGGGGGGAGGAACTGAAGCTTTCTTT
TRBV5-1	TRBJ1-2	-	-	CASSRRDRGGYTF	TGCGCCAGCAGCCGCCGGGACCGGGGAGGCTACACCTTC
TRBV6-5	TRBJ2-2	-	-	CASTVMEPNTGELFF	TGTGCCAGCACCGTAATGGAGCCGAACACCGGGGAGCTGTTTTTT
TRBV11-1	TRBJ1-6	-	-	CASSLGGGDNSPLHF	TGTGCCAGCAGCTTGGGGGGGGGCGACAATTCACCCCTCCACTTT
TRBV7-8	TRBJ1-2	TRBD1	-	CASSLTGDDYGYAF	TGTGCCAGCAGCTTGACAGGGGACGACTATGGCTACGCCTTC
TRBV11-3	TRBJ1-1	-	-	CASSPKMNTEAFF	TGTGCCAGCAGCCCAAAGATGAACACTGAAGCTTTCTTT
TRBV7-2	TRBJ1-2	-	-	CASSLAVTSANGYTF	TGTGCCAGCAGCTTAGCGGTGACTTCGGCTAATGGCTACACCTTC
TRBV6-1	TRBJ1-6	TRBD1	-	CASRFDRGDNSPLHF	TGTGCCAGCAGGTTTGACAGGGGAGATAATTCACCCCTCCACTTT
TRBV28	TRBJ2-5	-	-	CASSEGGVAETQYF	TGTGCCAGCAGCGAAGGGGGGGTTGCAGAGACCCAGTACTTC
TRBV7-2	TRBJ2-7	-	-	CASSSLPYEQYF	TGTGCCAGCAGCTCGTTGCCCTACGAGCAGTACTTC
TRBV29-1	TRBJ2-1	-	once	CSDQGSSYNEQFF	TGCAGCGATCAGGGCAGCTCCTACAATGAGCAGTTCTTC
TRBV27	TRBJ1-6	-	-	CASSYSARVSPLHF	TGTGCCAGCAGCTACTCGGCGAGGGTTTCACCCCTCCACTTT
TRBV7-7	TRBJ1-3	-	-	CASSRQPPRKSGNTIYF	TGTGCCAGCAGCCGGCAACCGCCCCGGAAATCTGGAAACACCATATATTTT
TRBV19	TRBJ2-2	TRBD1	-	CASSSRTGVTGELFF	TGTGCCAGTAGTTCAAGGACAGGGGTCACCGGGGAGCTGTTTTTT